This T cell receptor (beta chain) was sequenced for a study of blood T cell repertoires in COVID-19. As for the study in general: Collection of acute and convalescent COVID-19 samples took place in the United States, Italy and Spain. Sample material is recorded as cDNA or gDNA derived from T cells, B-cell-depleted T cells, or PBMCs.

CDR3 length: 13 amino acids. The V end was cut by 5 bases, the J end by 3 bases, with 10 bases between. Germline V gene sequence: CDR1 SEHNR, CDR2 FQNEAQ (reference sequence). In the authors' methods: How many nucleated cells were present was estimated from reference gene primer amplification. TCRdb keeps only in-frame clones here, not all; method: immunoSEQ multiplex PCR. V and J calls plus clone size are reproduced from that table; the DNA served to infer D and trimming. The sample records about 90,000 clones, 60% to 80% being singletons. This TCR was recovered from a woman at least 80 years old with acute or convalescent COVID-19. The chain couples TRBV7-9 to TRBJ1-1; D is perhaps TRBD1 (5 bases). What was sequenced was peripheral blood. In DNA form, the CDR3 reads TGTGCCAGCAGCCTCCCAGGGCACACTGAAGCTTTCTTT. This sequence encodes CASSLPGHTEAFF. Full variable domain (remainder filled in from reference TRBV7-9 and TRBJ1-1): DTGVSQNPRHKITKRGQNVTFRCDPISEHNRLYWYRQTLGQGPEFLTYFQNEAQLEKSRLLSDRFSAERPKGSFSTLEIQRTEQGDSAMYLCASSLPGHTEAFFGQGTRLTVV.